This T cell receptor beta chain was documented in a study of neurological immune-mediated disorders. The table lists this clonotype with many counts. Trimming removed 3 bases from V and 3 bases from J, with 12 bases in between. The germline V gene encodes CDR1 SGHRS and CDR2 YFSETQ. This CDR3 contains 14 residues. One entry per CDR3 protein results from TCRdb running MiXCR on the 5' RACE reads. In the table there are 35,000 to 45,000 distinct CDR3 sequences, under 4% of which are singletons. Time point here: longitudinal time-point 1 (baseline). The source of this sequence is a woman aged 55-69 years with multiple sclerosis. This sequence joins TRBV5-1 and TRBJ1-2, with a weak D call TRBD1 (5 bases). Sequencing was done on a sample of PBMCs. The CDR3: CASSSNGGDYGYTF. The CDR3 DNA is TGCGCCAGCAGCTCGAATGGAGGGGACTATGGCTACACCTTC.